Described below is a single TCR beta chain sequence and its context. Which antigen it targets is not known. One base away there is no much larger clone; base qualities are not given. All of the isolated RNA was reverse transcribed with the High Capacity cDNA Reverse Transcription Kit, so expressed TCRB transcripts were sequenced. Deep immunoSEQ sequencing was applied to naive, central memory and regulatory T cell samples, giving an average of roughly 3.5 million total reads per sample. Sorted cells were lysed in RLT buffer, and RNA was extracted using DNase-treated RNeasy Micro or Mini kits according to cell number. To prevent cross-contamination, every cell subset was processed on its own, while patient and healthy donor samples were processed together. The immunoSEQ multiplex PCR was used to amplify TCRB sequences from cDNA, generating 87-bp fragments that spanned the CDR3 region. Sequencing of the amplicons was performed on the Illumina HiSeq platform. In the authors' own workflow: PCR bias was corrected computationally using synthetic template baselines, and reads within Hamming distance 2 were collapsed, with unmergeable singletons discarded. Reads were aligned against IMGT to assign V, D and J genes, CDR3 length and insertions or deletions at six rearrangement sites. Within each subset, clonotype counts were normalized to sorted cell number, and only after that were true diversity and Gini coefficients computed with the tcR R package. The overlap coefficient, calculated on TCRB nucleotide sequences, was used to measure repertoire sharing. As a proxy for the pre-selection repertoire, out-of-frame TCRB sequences from naive cells were analyzed. The table was pulled from immuneACCESS by TCRdb, which kept in-frame rearrangements only. Such tables lose some clones; where checked, under half of the loss comes from unresolved V genes, and the rest has no known cause. The V and J calls and the clone size are those of that table, but D and trimming were determined from the DNA. For this sample the table gives a few hundred thousand clones, of which around 20% were detected only once. The top ten clones comprise 0.025% to 0.035% of the sample.

Each donor gave one peripheral blood draw, about 110 mL on average, collected into heparinised tubes. A BD FACSAria II and a panel including CD45RO, CCR7, CD25, CD127, CD95 and CD27 were used to sort naive, central memory, regulatory and stem cell-like memory CD4+ T cells. A purity above 98% was achieved for all sorted populations. PBMCs were isolated immediately by Lymphoprep density gradient centrifugation and stained directly without culture. To minimize batch effects, samples were stained and sorted in pairs, one healthy donor with one patient per experiment. The data are from a study of beta chain features in type 1 diabetes (dated by TCRdb to about 2018). With respect to the entire study: Mean age, gender distribution, total cell number and subset yield were not different between patients and healthy donors. A total of around 110,000,000 sorted cells were examined across all samples, and RNA yield correlated strongly with the number of cells per subset. The study compared the TCRB repertoires of sorted circulating CD4+ T cell subsets in recently diagnosed type 1 diabetes patients with those in matched healthy donors. Naive and central memory subsets were obtained from all 30 or so donors, but regulatory and stem cell-like memory subsets were isolated from only 8 patients and about 8 healthy donors.

The CDR3, from cysteine to phenylalanine, totals 17 residues. The kept DNA is CDR3 alone, 51 bases in frame from the first base. The germline V gene (reference sequence) yields LNHNV for CDR1 and YYDKDF for CDR2. V loses 3 bases of germline sequence and J loses 4 bases, and the interval between the two ends is 19 bases. On the study overall, not on this receptor specifically: Patients with type 1 diabetes made fewer insertions and deleted more nucleotides at VDJ recombination sites, implying thymic rearrangement abnormalities. Only small numbers of individuals were included in the HLA sub-analyses, which left unresolved whether HLA type had any influence on TCRB rearrangement. Type 1 diabetes patients showed a moderate but significant shortening of TCRB CDR3 length in all four CD4+ subsets. Sequencing cDNA rather than genomic DNA could over-represent highly expressing activated cells, although activation and CD3 levels did not differ between groups. Shorter templates might be favored by PCR, yet because patient and control samples were amplified and corrected together, any such skew would affect both groups equally. The naive, central memory and regulatory TCRB repertoires appeared to resemble one another more closely among patients than among healthy donors.

The chain was built from TRBV15 and TRBJ2-1, with a tentative D gene TRBD2 over 5 matching bases. Sequenced: naive CD4+ T cells from blood. The sample's cell subset or site, from its label and the paper: true naive CD4+ T cells. This sequence originates from a woman aged 35 to 49 with type 1 diabetes. Here the CDR3 is given as CATSRGTGGRTYNEQFF. The DNA reads TGTGCCACCAGCAGGGGAACTGGAGGTAGGACGTACAATGAGCAGTTCTTC.